Following are 22 T cell receptor beta chains from one sample sequenced in a study of Graves' ophthalmopathy and Graves' hyperthyroidism. RNA transcripts yielded amplified TCR beta CDR3 regions. RT-PCR was first run with HTBI primers, then multiplex PCR in a second round. TCRdb passed the multiplex PCR reads through MiXCR, listing each CDR3 protein once. Among 600,000 to 700,000 distinct CDR3 sequences listed, over 40% were seen once. Material: peripheral blood. The receptors here all came from an adult man with Graves' ophthalmopathy.

Worth noting for this clonotype: The junction departs from the called germline gene at one end, perhaps through a read error. This rearrangement joins TRBV19 to TRBJ1-1; 8 bases agree with TRBD1. CDR1 LNHDA and CDR2 SQIVND come from the germline V gene (reference sequence). The CDR3 length is 11 residues. In DNA, the CDR3 is TGTGCCAGTAATTCTGGACAGGGATGGTCTTTT. It translates to CASNSGQGWSF.

This clonotype has at least ten counts. This chain joins TRBV29-1 and TRBJ1-4; D is unresolved. The CDR3 sequence is 13 residues long. V lost 7 bases, J lost 4 bases, and 13 bases lay in between. Looked up from germline, CDR1 is SQVTM and CDR2 is ANQGSEA. The DNA for the CDR3 is TGCAGCGCTCGCGATGGGGATAATGAAAAACTGTTTTTT. Encoded protein: CSARDGDNEKLFF.

Ten or more counts support this clonotype. The chain recombines TRBV20-1 with TRBJ1-6; 10 nucleotides agree with TRBD1. The germline V gene has CDR1 DFQATT and CDR2 SNEGSKA (reference sequence). With V trimmed by 4 bases and J by 6 bases, 3 bases remained unmatched. CDR3 length: 14 amino acids. CDR3 amino acids: CSATGQGGNSPLHF. The CDR3 nucleotides are TGCAGTGCTACAGGACAGGGGGGTAATTCACCCCTCCACTTT.

This chain uses TRBV7-8 with TRBJ2-6; no clear D gene. V lost 1 base to trimming and J lost 6 bases, with 10 bases between them. Looked up from germline, CDR1 is SGHVS and CDR2 is FQNEAQ. This CDR3 region has 15 residues. Written as DNA, the CDR3 is TGTGCCAGCAGCTTAGAGGCTTCCGAGGCCAACGTCCTGACTTTC. It yields the protein CASSLEASEANVLTF. The full variable domain, in which reference TRBV7-8 and TRBJ2-6 provide the parts outside the CDR3, is GAGVSQSPRYKVAKRGQDVALRCDPISGHVSLFWYQQALGQGPEFLTYFQNEAQLDKSGLPSDRFFAERPEGSVSTLKIQRTQQEDSAVYLCASSLEASEANVLTFGAGSRLTVL.

The genes are TRBV15 and TRBJ1-2; TRBD1 aligns across 8 bases. Germline lookup yields CDR1 LNHNV and CDR2 YYDKDF (reference sequence). J gave up 10 bases and V 3 bases, and 7 bases lay outside the gene matches. The CDR3 has 13 amino acids. The CDR3 DNA reads TGTGCCACCAGCAGCTCCTACAGGGGGTCCTACACCTTC. Residues: CATSSSYRGSYTF.

This chain connects TRBV20-1 to TRBJ2-2; 13 bases are a match to TRBD2. There are 15 residues in the CDR3. Germline CDR1 reads DFQATT; CDR2 reads SNEGSKA (reference sequence). V shed 5 bases, J shed 1 base, and the junction held 1 base outside the gene matches. The CDR3 region is CSARLAGGNTGELFF. CDR3 nucleotide sequence: TGCAGTGCTCGACTAGCGGGAGGGAACACCGGGGAGCTGTTTTTT.

This clonotype has at least ten counts. The V gene is TRBV7-6, the J gene TRBJ2-2; D gene unclear. From germline, CDR1 is SGHVS and CDR2 FNYEAQ. The V end lost 2 bases, the J end lost 5 bases, and 6 bases lay between the germline ends. The CDR3 loop spans 13 amino acids. The CDR3 nucleotides are TGTGCCAGCAGCTTAAGTTGGACCGGGGAGCTGTTTTTT. It yields the protein CASSLSWTGELFF.

This sequence joins TRBV9 and TRBJ1-4, with TRBD1 identical over 12 bases. Trimming cost V 4 bases and J 7 bases; bases outside gene matches: 11. The CDR3 runs 17 residues. Germline assignment: CDR1 SGDLS and CDR2 YYNGEE. CDR3 region: CASSHPGTGGDTEKLFF. CDR3 coding DNA: TGTGCCAGCAGCCACCCCGGGACAGGGGGCGATACTGAAAAACTGTTTTTT.

This clonotype has at least ten counts. The gene calls are TRBV29-1 and TRBJ1-1, with unresolved D. The V gene's germline CDR1 is SQVTM and CDR2 ANQGSEA. V dropped 4 bases and J dropped 0 bases, with 12 bases sitting between them. The CDR3 covers 14 residues. The CDR3 DNA sequence: TGCAGCGTTGTGGACCCGGCAATGAACACTGAAGCTTTCTTT. Amino acids: CSVVDPAMNTEAFF.

The sample holds many counts of this clonotype. This chain joins TRBV10-3 and TRBJ2-7; D is undetermined. The V gene lost 4 bases and the J gene lost 6 bases, with 7 bases spanning the gap. CDR1 is ENHRY and CDR2 is SYGVKD in the germline V gene. CDR3 length: 11 amino acids. This chain's CDR3 is CAISVMGEQYF. CDR3 bases: TGTGCCATCAGTGTTATGGGCGAGCAGTACTTC.

The sample holds a few counts of this clonotype. The rearrangement links TRBV20-1 to TRBJ2-5, with 10 bases fitting TRBD2. After removal of 8 bases from V and 5 bases from J, the junction contained 5 bases not matched to a gene. CDR3 size: 12 residues. Germline CDR1 is DFQATT and CDR2 is SNEGSKA (reference sequence). The CDR3 here is CSLLTSGETQYF. Here the CDR3 DNA reads TGCAGTCTCTTGACTAGCGGGGAGACCCAGTACTTC.

In this sample, this clonotype turned up many times. The chain joins TRBV7-9 to TRBJ1-3; no definite D call. V was shortened by 2 bases and J by 0 bases, with 8 bases between the two germline ends. Germline V gene sequence: CDR1 SEHNR, CDR2 FQNEAQ (reference sequence). This CDR3 spans 15 amino acids. The CDR3 sequence is CASSLNFGSGNTIYF. The DNA of the CDR3 is TGTGCCAGCAGCTTAAATTTCGGCTCTGGAAACACCATATATTTT.

This clonotype was observed many times. In nucleotides, the CDR3 is TGTGCCACCAGTGCCAGCAATAATTCACCCCTCCACTTT. Its protein is CATSASNNSPLHF. The rearrangement links TRBV24-1 to TRBJ1-6; D gene ambiguous. The CDR3 extends over 13 amino acids. Deletions cut 5 bases from V and 5 bases from J, with 6 bases between. Germline-derived CDR1 and CDR2 are KGHDR and SFDVKD.

The chain has TRBV7-9 and TRBJ2-3; D uncertain. CDR3 length: 12 residues. Trimming cost V 3 bases and J 6 bases, with 7 bases left between them. Germline values: CDR1 SEHNR, CDR2 FQNEAQ (reference sequence). As DNA, the CDR3 is TGTGCCAGCAGCTTTGAAGAGGATACGCAGTATTTT. Its protein product is CASSFEEDTQYF.

This clonotype was observed a handful of times. The chain employs TRBV4-1 and TRBJ1-1; no definite D call. The CDR3 length is 13 residues. Germline-derived CDR1 and CDR2 are MGHRA and YSYEKL. Trimming removed 0 bases at V and 3 bases at J, with 5 bases between. The CDR3 region is CASSQDSDTEAFF. As DNA, the CDR3 is TGCGCCAGCAGCCAAGATTCAGACACTGAAGCTTTCTTT.

The chain links TRBV7-9 to TRBJ2-3; tentatively, D is TRBD2 (6 bases). With 7 bases removed from V and 2 bases from J, the gap between germline ends came to 16 bases. The CDR3 sequence is 15 residues long. CDR1 is SEHNR, CDR2 FQNEAQ, per germline (reference sequence). CDR3 sequence (DNA): TGTGCCAGCACCGTCTCGGCGGGGCCCACAGATACGCAGTATTTT. Its protein is CASTVSAGPTDTQYF.

The table lists this clonotype with a few counts. Lacking the conserved final phenylalanine or tryptophan, this CDR3 likely reflects a read error. The DNA is left out, because the CDR3 cannot be placed on it with certainty; the CDR3 is given as TCRdb lists it. The V call is TRBV29-1, the J call TRBJ2-7. The CDR3 comprises 13 residues, both ends counted. Germline loops: CDR1 SQVTM, CDR2 ANQGSEA. CDR3 sequence reads: CSVEDRLTYERYL.

The J gene is TRBJ2-6, the V gene TRBV5-4, with D possibly matching TRBD1 (6 bases). CDR1 SGHNT and CDR2 YYREEE come from the germline V gene (reference sequence). The CDR3 runs 16 residues. V lost 5 bases and J lost 4, with 16 bases in between. The CDR3 DNA reads TGTGCCAGCAGTGTGAGGGGGTATGCAGGGGCCAACGTCCTGACTTTC. Translating it yields CASSVRGYAGANVLTF.

This clonotype was seen ten or more times. This may stem from a read error, because a much larger clone lies one nucleotide away. The gene calls are TRBV12-3 or TRBV12-4 and TRBJ1-4, with unresolved D. V was clipped by 7 bases and J by 3 bases, with 3 bases between them. The CDR3 is 11 amino acids. The CDR3 spells CASKANEKLFF. The CDR3 DNA sequence: TGTGCCAGCAAGGCTAATGAAAAACTGTTTTTT.

This chain links TRBV4-1 with TRBJ1-5, with unresolved D. V gave up 0 bases and J gave up 10 bases, with 13 bases separating them. CDR1 and CDR2 (germline): MGHRA, YSYEKL. The CDR3 contains 14 residues. CDR3 sequence reads: CASSQESRGRPQHF. DNA for the CDR3: TGCGCCAGCAGCCAAGAAAGTCGAGGCCGCCCCCAGCATTTT.

V gene TRBV29-1 combines with J gene TRBJ1-2; 9 bases map to TRBD1. Trimming removed 7 bases from V and 6 bases from J; junction bases left unmatched: 6. The CDR3 runs 12 residues. CDR1 is SQVTM, CDR2 ANQGSEA, per germline. The CDR3 spells CSARQGGNGYTF. The CDR3 DNA follows: TGCAGCGCACGACAGGGGGGCAATGGCTACACCTTC.

This clonotype came up a few times. V and J are TRBV30 and TRBJ1-6; D not resolved. CDR1 GTSNPN and CDR2 SVGIG come from the germline V gene (reference sequence). The CDR3 has 15 amino acids. Trimming cost V 0 bases and J 4 bases, with 10 bases left between them. Here the CDR3 reads CAWSVSVGYNSPLHF. The CDR3 DNA reads as TGTGCCTGGAGTGTATCGGTGGGTTATAATTCACCCCTCCACTTT. The whole variable domain, filled in from reference TRBV30 and TRBJ1-6, reads SQTIHQWPATLVQPVGSPLSLECTVEGTSNPNLYWYRQAAGRGLQLLFYSVGIGQISSEVPQNLSASRPQDRQFILSSKKLLLSDSGFYLCAWSVSVGYNSPLHFGNGTRLTVT.